These T cell receptor beta chains were read from a single sample in a study of T-cell reconstitution after alpha-beta-depleted transplantation in children. TCRdb recomputed calls from the PCR reads with MiXCR, one row per CDR3 protein. Counted here are about 610,000 distinct CDR3 sequences, 10% to 13% occurring once; the ten biggest clones make up less than 4.5%. The starting material was PBMCs from the stem cell graft donor, obtained from the stem cell graft. The receptors here all came from a human donor who donated a stem cell graft to a child with acute myeloid leukemia. Each CDR3 is given with its conserved first and last residue. The D gene is left open where the match is weak. Rows may omit the clone size; those that give it use once, few, many or a size class.

V	J	D	size	DNA	CDR3
TRBV6-5	TRBJ1-5	-	many	TGTGCCAGCAGTTACTCGTCCAACGTAGGCAATCAGCCCCAGCATTTT	CASSYSSNVGNQPQHF
TRBV5-1	TRBJ2-5	-	few	TGCGCCAGCAGCTTAGAAGGGGGTTTCAGAGACCAGTACTTC	CASSLEGGFRDQYF
TRBV5-1	TRBJ2-4	-	-	TGCGCCAGCAGCGCCATAGGCATTCAGTACTTC	CASSAIGIQYF
TRBV10-2	TRBJ2-5	TRBD1	-	TGCGCCAGCAGTGGGACAGGGGATAAAGAGACCCAGTACTTC	CASSGTGDKETQYF
TRBV6-5	TRBJ2-2	-	many	TGTGCCAGCAGTTATAGTGGAGATCCCGGGGAGCTGTTTTTT	CASSYSGDPGELFF
TRBV28	TRBJ1-6	TRBD1	few	TGTGCCAGCAGTTTCCGGGACAGGGAGCATTCACCCCTCCACTTT	CASSFRDREHSPLHF
TRBV10-2	TRBJ1-2	TRBD1	-	TGCGCCAGTACAGGGACAGATAACTATGGCTACACCTTC	CASTGTDNYGYTF
TRBV29-1	TRBJ2-3	TRBD1	many	TGCAGCGTTGACTCCGGGACAGGGTCCTCAGATACGCAGTATTTT	CSVDSGTGSSDTQYF
TRBV11-1	TRBJ2-1	-	many	TGTGCCAGCAGCCCGACGGAGAGTGAGCAGTTCTTC	CASSPTESEQFF
TRBV2	TRBJ2-7	-	few	TGTGCCAGCAGGGAAAACGAGCAGTACTTC	CASRENEQYF
TRBV18	TRBJ2-1	TRBD2	few	TGTGCCAGCTCATCCATAGCGGGAGGGCCCTCGGGGGAGCAGTTCTTC	CASSSIAGGPSGEQFF
TRBV4-2	TRBJ2-5	-	many	TGTGCCAGCAGCCAAGAGAGACGGGGCGAAGAGACCCAGTACTTC	CASSQERRGEETQYF
TRBV6-5	TRBJ1-1	TRBD1	few	TGTGCCAGCAGAAACGACAGGGTTGCGAACACTGAAGCTTTCTTT	CASRNDRVANTEAFF
TRBV29-1	TRBJ1-2	TRBD1	-	TGCAGCGACCGGGACAGGGAGGGCTATGGCTACACCTTC	CSDRDREGYGYTF
TRBV10-3	TRBJ2-1	TRBD2	-	TGTGCCATCAGTGAAGGGACTAGCGGGAGATTGGTTGAGCAGTTCTTC	CAISEGTSGRLVEQFF
TRBV5-1	TRBJ1-4	-	-	TGCGCCAGCAGACCCAGTGGGGGGCTCGGTGAAAAACTGTTTTTT	CASRPSGGLGEKLFF
TRBV12-3/TRBV12-4	TRBJ2-7	TRBD2	many	TGTGCCAGCAGTTTGTTAGCTAGCGGGATCCACGAGCAGTACTTC	CASSLLASGIHEQYF
TRBV29-1	TRBJ2-1	-	-	TGCAGCGTTGTCCCCACTGGGGATGAGCAGTTCTTC	CSVVPTGDEQFF
TRBV29-1	TRBJ1-2	-	few	TGCAGCGCTGACTGGGCCGGGTCCAACTATGGCTACACCTTC	CSADWAGSNYGYTF
TRBV29-1	TRBJ2-3	-	few	TGCAGCGTTGAACCCCTCGACGATACGCAGTATTTT	CSVEPLDDTQYF
TRBV20-1	TRBJ2-7	-	many	TGCAGTGCTAGAGATGCAGCGTTACGGTACTTC	CSARDAALRYF
TRBV20-1	TRBJ1-4	-	few	TGCAGTGCTTCCCCGGACACTAATGAAAAACTGTTTTTT	CSASPDTNEKLFF
TRBV7-3	TRBJ2-3	-	many	TGTGCCAGCAGCGTAACGGGAGATGATACGCAGTATTTT	CASSVTGDDTQYF
TRBV20-1	TRBJ2-7	-	many	TGCAAAATGAAAGCGGACTCCTACGAGCAGTACTTC	CKMKADSYEQYF
TRBV6-1	TRBJ2-6	-	-	TGTGCCAGCAGCGCCTTGAACACTGGGGCCAACGTCCTGACTTTC	CASSALNTGANVLTF
TRBV9	TRBJ2-5	TRBD2	-	TGTGCCAGCAGCGTAGGCCTAGCGGGAGAGACCCAGTACTTC	CASSVGLAGETQYF
TRBV12-5	TRBJ1-1	TRBD1	many	TGTGCTAGTGGTCCGGGACAGGGGAACACTGAAGCTTTCTTT	CASGPGQGNTEAFF
TRBV2	TRBJ2-5	-	many	TGTGCCAGCAACACTAGGGGGGAGCAAGAGACCCAGTACTTC	CASNTRGEQETQYF
TRBV29-1	TRBJ1-1	-	few	TGCAGCCCGATAGACCCTCGGGGCGAAGCTTTCTTT	CSPIDPRGEAFF
TRBV4-2	TRBJ1-1	-	few	TGTGCCAGCAGCCAAGTGTCTAATAGGAACACTGAAGCTTTCTTT	CASSQVSNRNTEAFF
TRBV15	TRBJ2-6	-	few	TGTGCCACCAGTGGGGGGACCTCTGGGGCCAACGTCCTGACTTTC	CATSGGTSGANVLTF
TRBV11-2	TRBJ1-1	-	few	TGTGCCAGCAGCTTAGGAGTTCCCTCCTACACTGAAGCTTTCTTT	CASSLGVPSYTEAFF
TRBV7-9	TRBJ2-5	TRBD2	-	TGTGCCAGCAGCACCCCCGGGGGGGCAGAGACCCAGTACTTC	CASSTPGGAETQYF
TRBV3-1	TRBJ1-2	-	-	TGTGCCAGCAGCCAGTCCGGACTGGGAAGTGGCTACACCTTC	CASSQSGLGSGYTF
TRBV11-1	TRBJ2-3	TRBD2	-	TGTGCCAGCAGCTTCCCCATGGGGACTAGCGGGAGGGTCACAGATACGCAGTATTTT	CASSFPMGTSGRVTDTQYF
TRBV20-1	TRBJ2-1	-	few	TGCAGTGCTAGAGATCAGGGAGGACCGAATGCCCCCTACAATGAGCAGTTCTTC	CSARDQGGPNAPYNEQFF
TRBV20-1	TRBJ2-1	-	many	TGCAGTGCTAGCCCCGTTTTATGGGAGAGGAGGGCCGGCGATGAGCAGTTCTTC	CSASPVLWERRAGDEQFF
TRBV20-1	TRBJ2-7	TRBD2	-	TGCAGTGCTAGAGTGAGCCTAGCGGGAGCGGACTACGAGCAGTACTTC	CSARVSLAGADYEQYF
TRBV5-1	TRBJ2-2	-	-	TGCGCCAGCCAGACGGAGAACACCGGGGAGCTGTTTTTT	CASQTENTGELFF
TRBV29-1	TRBJ2-7	TRBD2	many	TGCAGCGCTATAGGGACTAGTAATTACGAGCAGTACTTC	CSAIGTSNYEQYF
TRBV10-3	TRBJ2-7	TRBD1	few	TGTGCCATCAGGACCGGGACAGGGGACTACGAGCAGTACTTC	CAIRTGTGDYEQYF
TRBV20-1	TRBJ2-1	TRBD2	-	TGCAGTGCCCCGCCTATAGCGGGGCCGAACAATGAGCAGTTCTTC	CSAPPIAGPNNEQFF
TRBV7-2	TRBJ1-1	TRBD1	many	TGTGCCAGCAGGGACAGGGGGCAGACTGAAGCTTTCTTT	CASRDRGQTEAFF
TRBV24-1	TRBJ2-3	-	few	TGTGCCACCAGGCCTTCAGGGAACCCAGATACGCAGTATTTT	CATRPSGNPDTQYF
TRBV6-2/TRBV6-3	TRBJ2-7	TRBD2	many	TGTGCCAGCAGTACCCTAAGCGGGAGGGCGCAACTCTCGATGGGCGAGCAGTACTTC	CASSTLSGRAQLSMGEQYF
TRBV20-1	TRBJ2-7	TRBD2	few	TGCAGTGCCACGAGGACTAGCGGGAGGGCAGTGCAGCAGTACTTC	CSATRTSGRAVQQYF
TRBV27	TRBJ2-1	-	-	TGTGCCAGCAGTTTGCTGATGAGAAACAATGAGCAGTTCTTC	CASSLLMRNNEQFF
TRBV2	TRBJ2-7	-	few	TGTGCCAGCGGTTCAGGCGTTGGGGACGAGCAGTACTTC	CASGSGVGDEQYF
TRBV30	TRBJ2-7	-	once	TGTGCCTGGAGTGCCGGCGCCTACGAGCAGTACTTC	CAWSAGAYEQYF
TRBV29-1	TRBJ2-7	TRBD1	many	TGCAGCGTGGCCGACAGGGGGGCCTACGAGCAGTACTTC	CSVADRGAYEQYF
TRBV20-1	TRBJ2-7	-	few	TGCAGTGCCCCATCCTTCGGAGAAACTAAGTACTTC	CSAPSFGETKYF
TRBV4-2	TRBJ2-3	TRBD2	many	TGTGCCAGCAGCCAAGATCGACTAGCGGGACCCTTGGGCACAGATACGCAGTATTTT	CASSQDRLAGPLGTDTQYF
TRBV3-1	TRBJ2-7	-	-	TGTGCCAGCAGCCACAGGCCGGACAGATCCTACGAGCAGTACTTC	CASSHRPDRSYEQYF
TRBV5-1	TRBJ2-1	-	many	TGCGCCAGCAGCTTGTTCGGGGCCGGACAGAACAATGAGCAGTTCTTC	CASSLFGAGQNNEQFF
TRBV7-3	TRBJ2-2	TRBD1	-	TGTGCCAGCAGCTTTGACAGGGCCGGGGAGCTGTTTTTT	CASSFDRAGELFF
TRBV28	TRBJ2-1	-	few	TGTGCCAGCAGTTTATTACCGATGGCATCACTATACAATGAGCAGTTCTTC	CASSLLPMASLYNEQFF
TRBV7-3	TRBJ2-6	TRBD2	-	TGTGCCAGCAGCCCCCGACTAGCGAGATCATCATCATCTGGGGCCAACGTCCTGACTTTC	CASSPRLARSSSSGANVLTF
TRBV20-1	TRBJ2-1	-	few	TGCAGTGCTTACAAGAGCGCCCGGGGTTCCTACAATGAGCAGTTCTTC	CSAYKSARGSYNEQFF